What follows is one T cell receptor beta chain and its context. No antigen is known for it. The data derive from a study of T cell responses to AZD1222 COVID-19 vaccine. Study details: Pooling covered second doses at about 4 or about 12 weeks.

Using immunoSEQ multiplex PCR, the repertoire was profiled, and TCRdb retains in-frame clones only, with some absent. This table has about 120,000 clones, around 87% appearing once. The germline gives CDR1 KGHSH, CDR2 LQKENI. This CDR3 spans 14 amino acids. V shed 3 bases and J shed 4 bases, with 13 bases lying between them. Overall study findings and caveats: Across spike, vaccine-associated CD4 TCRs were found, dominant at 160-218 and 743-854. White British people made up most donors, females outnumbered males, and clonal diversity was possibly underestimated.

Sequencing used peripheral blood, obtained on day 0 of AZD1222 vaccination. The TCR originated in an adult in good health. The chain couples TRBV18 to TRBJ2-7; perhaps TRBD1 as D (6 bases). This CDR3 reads CASSPTAGEYEQYF. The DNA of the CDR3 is TGTGCCAGCTCACCGACTGCAGGGGAGTACGAGCAGTACTTC.